A selection of T cell receptor beta chains follows, all from one sample in a study of shared clonotypes between healthy human individuals. Generated by immunoSEQ multiplex PCR, the TCRdb table keeps only in-frame clones and is missing some. Found here are approximately 2,000,000 clones, just under 95% of them singletons; the top ten hold 0.37%. The sample comprised naive CD4+ T cells from PBMCs. The receptors derive from a man aged 18 to 30 in good health. Some clones in this sample may be carry-over from other donors' samples. CDR3s include the opening cysteine and the closing phenylalanine or tryptophan.

>TRBJ2-5|TRBV9
CASSSSLAGWETQYF
>TRBJ2-1|TRBV4-1
CASSRDGSYNEQFF
>TRBJ2-2|TRBV7-2
CASSLAWGTGELFF
>TRBJ2-1|TRBV4-1
CASSPLARSYNEQFF
>TRBJ1-2|TRBV15
CATSRAGYGYTF
>TRBJ2-1|TRBV7-3
CASSLKLGATYNEQFF
>TRBJ2-5|TRBV2
CASSSQGVWETQYF
>TRBJ2-3|TRBV29-1
CSVEWSTDTQYF
>TRBJ1-3|TRBV18
CASSPIPMLSGNTIYF
>TRBJ1-4|TRBV5-1
CASSTGQGELFF
>TRBJ2-3|TRBV5-1
CASSLAGNLAGGTDTQYF
>TRBJ2-1|TRBV9
CASSVLASNNEQFF
>TRBJ1-1|TRBV7-3
CASSSSILVGGTEAFF
>TRBJ2-2|TRBV9
CASSFEWLAGTNTGELFF
>TRBJ2-7|TRBV6-1
CASRPYAGEIYEQYF
>TRBJ1-3|TRBV19
CASSPRDVYSGNTIYF
>TRBJ1-1|TRBV27
CASSLRRVGEAFF
>TRBJ2-5|TRBV28
CASSLSGGSETQYF
>TRBJ2-1|TRBV19
CASSKGGPWAEFYNEQFF
>TRBJ1-5|TRBV28
CASRIQGFNQPQHF
>TRBJ2-7|TRBV9
CASSPDPGGRDEQYF
>TRBJ2-1|TRBV7-2
CASSLAGGSHTYNEQFF
>TRBJ2-7|TRBV6-5
CASSYTPGTGNEQYF
>TRBJ1-2|TRBV27
CASRPTGEYGYTF
>TRBJ2-5|TRBV7-2
CASSLERTGETQYF
>TRBJ2-6|TRBV29-1
CSVRQGASGANVLTF
>TRBJ2-7|TRBV6-1
CASSRGGGLDEQYF
>TRBJ1-2|TRBV27
CASSPQGLYGYTF
>TRBJ1-1|TRBV29-1
CSVTVPGLQNTEAFF
>TRBJ2-5|TRBV11-1
CASSPGTWRETQYF
>TRBJ1-4|TRBV5-1
CASSSFGQGNEKLFF
>TRBJ1-3|TRBV5-8
CASSLIFGQRNTIYF
>TRBJ2-2|TRBV9
CASSVLGGAGELFF
>TRBJ2-7|TRBV28
CASSTGRTGVYEQYF
>TRBJ2-7|TRBV19
CASSGVRGQGGYEQYF
>TRBJ2-7|TRBV28
CASSLGGAGSYEQYF